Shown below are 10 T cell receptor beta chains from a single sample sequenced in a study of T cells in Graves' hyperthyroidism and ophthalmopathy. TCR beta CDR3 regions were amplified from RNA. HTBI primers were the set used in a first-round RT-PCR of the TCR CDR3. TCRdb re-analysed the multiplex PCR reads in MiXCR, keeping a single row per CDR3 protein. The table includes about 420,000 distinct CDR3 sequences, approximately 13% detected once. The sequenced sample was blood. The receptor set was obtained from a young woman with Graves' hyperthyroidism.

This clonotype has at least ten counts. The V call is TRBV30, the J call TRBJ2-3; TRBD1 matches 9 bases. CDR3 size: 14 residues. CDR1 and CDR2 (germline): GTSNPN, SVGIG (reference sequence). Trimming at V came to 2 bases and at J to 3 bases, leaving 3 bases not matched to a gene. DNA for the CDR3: TGTGCCTGGAGTCGGGACAGGGAGACAGATACGCAGTATTTT. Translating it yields CAWSRDRETDTQYF.

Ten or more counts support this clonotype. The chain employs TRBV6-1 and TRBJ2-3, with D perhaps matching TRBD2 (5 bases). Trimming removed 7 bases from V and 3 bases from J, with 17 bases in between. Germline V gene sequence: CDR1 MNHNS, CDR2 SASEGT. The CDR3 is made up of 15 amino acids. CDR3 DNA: TGTGCCAGCACCGAGGGCAGGCGATGGACAGATACGCAGTATTTT. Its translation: CASTEGRRWTDTQYF.

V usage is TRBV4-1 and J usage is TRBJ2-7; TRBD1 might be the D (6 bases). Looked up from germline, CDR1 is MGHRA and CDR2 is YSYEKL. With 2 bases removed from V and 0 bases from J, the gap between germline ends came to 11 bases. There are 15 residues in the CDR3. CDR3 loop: CASSQSTGYSYEQYF. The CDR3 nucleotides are TGCGCCAGCAGCCAATCGACAGGCTACTCCTACGAGCAGTACTTC.

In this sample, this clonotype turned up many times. The CDR3 bases are TGTGCCAGCAGTGCCTGGAGGACGGGGAGCACTGAAGCTTTCTTT. It is translated as CASSAWRTGSTEAFF. The chain carries TRBV12-3 or TRBV12-4 and TRBJ1-1; D not resolved. V was cut by 5 bases and J by 4 bases, with 17 bases left in between. CDR3 length equals 15 residues.

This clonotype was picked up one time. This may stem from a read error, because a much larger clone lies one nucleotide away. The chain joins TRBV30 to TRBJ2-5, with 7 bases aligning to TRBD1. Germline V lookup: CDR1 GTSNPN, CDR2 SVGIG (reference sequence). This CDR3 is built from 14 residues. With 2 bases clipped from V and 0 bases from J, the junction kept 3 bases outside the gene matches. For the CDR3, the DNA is TGTGCCTGGAGTCCGGGACAGAACCAAGAGACCCAGTACTTC. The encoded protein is CAWSPGQNQETQYF. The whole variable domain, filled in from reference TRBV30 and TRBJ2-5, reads SQTIHQWPATLVQPVGSPLSLECTVEGTSNPNLYWYRQAAGRGLQLLFYSVGIGQISSEVPQNLSASRPQDRQFILSSKKLLLSDSGFYLCAWSPGQNQETQYFGPGTRLLVL.

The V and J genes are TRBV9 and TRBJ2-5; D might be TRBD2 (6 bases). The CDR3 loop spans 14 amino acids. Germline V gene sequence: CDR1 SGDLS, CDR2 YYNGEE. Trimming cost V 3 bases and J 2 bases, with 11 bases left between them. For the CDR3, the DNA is TGTGCCAGCAGCGGGGGGGTAGTTCAAGAGACCCAGTACTTC. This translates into CASSGGVVQETQYF.

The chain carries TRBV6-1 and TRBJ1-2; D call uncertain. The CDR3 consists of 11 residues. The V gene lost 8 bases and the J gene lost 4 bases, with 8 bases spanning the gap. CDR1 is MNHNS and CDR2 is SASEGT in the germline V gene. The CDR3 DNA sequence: TGTGCCAGCCGGACGCTCTATGGCTACACCTTC. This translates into CASRTLYGYTF.

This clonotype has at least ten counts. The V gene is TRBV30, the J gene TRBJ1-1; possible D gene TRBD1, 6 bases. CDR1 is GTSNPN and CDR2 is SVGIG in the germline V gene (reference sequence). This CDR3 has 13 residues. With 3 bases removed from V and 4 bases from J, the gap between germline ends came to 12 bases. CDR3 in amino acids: CAWRRGASTEAFF. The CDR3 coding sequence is TGTGCCTGGAGAAGGGGGGCAAGCACTGAAGCTTTCTTT.

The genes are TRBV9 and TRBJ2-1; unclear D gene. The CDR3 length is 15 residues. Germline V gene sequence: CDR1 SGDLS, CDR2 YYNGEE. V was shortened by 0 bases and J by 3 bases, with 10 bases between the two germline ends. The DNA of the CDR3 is TGTGCCAGCAGCGTAGACGGATCAAACTACAATGAGCAGTTCTTC. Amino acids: CASSVDGSNYNEQFF.

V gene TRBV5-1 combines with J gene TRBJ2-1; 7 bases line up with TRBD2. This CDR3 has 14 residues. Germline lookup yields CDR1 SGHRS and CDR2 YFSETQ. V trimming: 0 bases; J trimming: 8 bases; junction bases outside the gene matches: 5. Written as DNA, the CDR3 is TGCGCCAGCAGCTTGGGTGGACTAGGTGATGAGCAGTTCTTC. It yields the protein CASSLGGLGDEQFF. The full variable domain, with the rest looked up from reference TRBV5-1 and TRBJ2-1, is KAGVTQTPRYLIKTRGQQVTLSCSPISGHRSVSWYQQTPGQGLQFLFEYFSETQRNKGNFPGRFSGRQFSNSRSEMNVSTLELGDSALYLCASSLGGLGDEQFFGPGTRLTVL.